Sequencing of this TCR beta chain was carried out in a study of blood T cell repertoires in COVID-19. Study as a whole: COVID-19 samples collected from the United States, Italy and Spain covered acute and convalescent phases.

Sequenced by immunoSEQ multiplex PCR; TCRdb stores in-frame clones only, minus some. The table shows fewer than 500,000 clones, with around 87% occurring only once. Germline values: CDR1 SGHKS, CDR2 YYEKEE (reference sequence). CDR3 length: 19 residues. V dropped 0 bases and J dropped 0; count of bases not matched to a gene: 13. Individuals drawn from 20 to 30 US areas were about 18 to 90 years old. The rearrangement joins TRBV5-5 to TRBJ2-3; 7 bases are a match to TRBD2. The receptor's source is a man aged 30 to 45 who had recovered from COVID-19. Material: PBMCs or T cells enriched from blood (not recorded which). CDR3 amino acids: CASSLALTTSQISTDTQYF. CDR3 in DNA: TGTGCCAGCAGCTTGGCCCTTACGACTAGCCAGATTAGCACAGATACGCAGTATTTT.